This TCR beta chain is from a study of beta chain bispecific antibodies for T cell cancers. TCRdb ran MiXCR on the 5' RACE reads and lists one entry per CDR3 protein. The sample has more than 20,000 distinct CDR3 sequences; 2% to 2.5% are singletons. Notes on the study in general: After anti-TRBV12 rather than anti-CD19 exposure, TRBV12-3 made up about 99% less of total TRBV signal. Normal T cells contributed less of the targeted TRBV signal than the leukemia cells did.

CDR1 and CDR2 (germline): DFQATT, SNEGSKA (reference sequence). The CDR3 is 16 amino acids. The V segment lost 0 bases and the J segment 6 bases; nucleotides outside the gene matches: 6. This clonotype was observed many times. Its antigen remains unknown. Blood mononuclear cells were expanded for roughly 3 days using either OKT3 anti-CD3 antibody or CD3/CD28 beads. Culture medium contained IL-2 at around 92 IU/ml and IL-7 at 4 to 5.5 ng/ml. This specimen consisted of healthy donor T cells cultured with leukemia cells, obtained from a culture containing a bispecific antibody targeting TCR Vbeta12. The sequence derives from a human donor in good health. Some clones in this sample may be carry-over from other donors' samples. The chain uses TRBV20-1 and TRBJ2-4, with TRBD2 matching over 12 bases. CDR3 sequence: CSARESSGGAGNIQYF. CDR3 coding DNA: TGCAGTGCTAGAGAATCTAGCGGGGGGGCCGGAAACATTCAGTACTTC.